This is a list of T cell receptor beta chains from one sample in a study of regulatory T cells. Clones were read by immunoSEQ multiplex PCR, and TCRdb kept only the in-frame ones, dropping some. The sample has about 18,000 clones, about 92% seen once; the top ten hold around 30%. The sample consisted of CD8+ T cells sorted from blood. The receptors shown here come from a person under 35 with CD3G deficiency. The CDR3 runs from the conserved cysteine through the conserved F or W. The D gene is left open where the match is weak. The size of a clone is reported for some rows only, either as once, few or many, or as a class for expanded clones.

clone_size,v_call,d_call,j_call,cdr3_aa,cdr3_nt
-,TRBV18,-,TRBJ1-2,CASSSKVGSPNYGYTF,TGTGCCAGCTCGTCGAAGGTGGGCAGCCCCAACTATGGCTACACCTTC
-,TRBV19,-,TRBJ1-6,CASSIGGSPLHF,TGTGCCAGTAGTATTGGGGGGTCACCCCTCCACTTT
-,TRBV25-1,-,TRBJ2-3,CASSDTGRTDTQYF,TGTGCCAGCAGTGACACCGGGCGCACAGATACGCAGTATTTT
-,TRBV6-5,-,TRBJ1-6,CASSYSGGPYNSPLHF,TGTGCCAGCAGTTACTCAGGGGGTCCCTATAATTCACCCCTCCACTTT
-,TRBV25-1,-,TRBJ1-1,CASSPKLGESNTPEAFF,TGTGCCAGCAGCCCTAAGCTGGGGGAATCGAACACTCCTGAAGCTTTCTTT
-,TRBV5-4,TRBD1,TRBJ1-1,CASSPGDRPNTEAFF,TGTGCCAGCAGCCCCGGGGACAGACCCAACACTGAAGCTTTCTTT
-,TRBV5-3,-,TRBJ2-2,CASTYGTGELFF,TGTGCCAGCACTTATGGCACCGGGGAGCTGTTTTTT
-,TRBV7-2,-,TRBJ1-1,CASSSGTSNTEAFF,TGTGCCAGCAGCTCGGGGACCTCTAACACTGAAGCTTTCTTT
few,TRBV7-9,-,TRBJ2-1,CASSPEGSYNEQFF,TGTGCCAGCAGCCCCGAGGGCTCCTACAATGAGCAGTTCTTC
-,TRBV11-2,TRBD2,TRBJ2-5,CASSAGPGLGGETQYF,TGTGCCAGCAGCGCCGGTCCGGGACTAGGGGGGGAGACCCAGTACTTC
-,TRBV9,-,TRBJ2-7,CASSPWELPYEQYF,TGTGCCAGCAGCCCGTGGGAGCTACCCTACGAGCAGTACTTC
-,TRBV14,TRBD1,TRBJ1-2,CASSPIGTVNYGYTF,TGTGCCAGCAGCCCGATTGGGACAGTCAACTATGGCTACACCTTC
-,TRBV4-2,TRBD2,TRBJ2-2,CASRLAGDTGELFF,TGTGCCAGCCGACTAGCGGGGGACACCGGGGAGCTGTTTTTT
-,TRBV6-5,TRBD1,TRBJ2-7,CASSSTGEAGEQYF,TGTGCCAGCAGTTCGACAGGGGAGGCGGGCGAGCAGTACTTC
-,TRBV19,-,TRBJ1-2,CASSTEGRGYYGYTF,TGTGCCAGTAGTACCGAGGGCCGGGGGTACTATGGCTACACCTTC
-,TRBV7-8,TRBD1,TRBJ2-3,CASSDVTGPSTDTQYF,TGTGCCAGCAGCGATGTGACAGGGCCTAGCACAGATACGCAGTATTTT
-,TRBV6-5,-,TRBJ2-1,CASRGTDTYNEQFF,TGTGCCAGCAGGGGGACCGACACATACAATGAGCAGTTCTTC
-,TRBV11-2,-,TRBJ1-1,CASSPLPLNTEAFF,TGTGCCAGCAGCCCCCTCCCACTGAACACTGAAGCTTTCTTT
-,TRBV4-1,-,TRBJ2-7,CASSRTPRTGEGSYEQYF,TGCGCCAGCAGCCGGACCCCGAGGACGGGGGAAGGTTCCTACGAGCAGTACTTC
-,TRBV7-9,-,TRBJ2-2,CASSMGGSNTGELFF,TGTGCCAGCAGCATGGGGGGTTCGAACACCGGGGAGCTGTTTTTT
-,TRBV27,-,TRBJ1-3,CASSSSPLGGNTIYF,TGTGCCAGCAGTTCAAGTCCTTTGGGTGGAAACACCATATATTTT
-,TRBV4-3,-,TRBJ2-3,CASSQAPGTDTQYF,TGCGCCAGCAGCCAAGCCCCCGGCACAGATACGCAGTATTTT
-,TRBV7-6,-,TRBJ2-5,CASSSGLLQETQYF,TGTGCCAGCAGTTCAGGACTTCTTCAAGAGACCCAGTACTTC
-,TRBV7-9,-,TRBJ2-7,CASSHGRDGGYEQYF,TGTGCCAGCAGCCATGGTAGGGACGGAGGCTACGAGCAGTACTTC
-,TRBV4-3,TRBD1,TRBJ2-1,CASSQGTGRKGYNEQFF,TGCGCCAGCAGCCAGGGGACAGGGAGGAAAGGATACAATGAGCAGTTCTTC
-,TRBV9,-,TRBJ1-1,CASSVGEGNTEAFF,TGTGCCAGCAGCGTAGGTGAGGGGAACACTGAAGCTTTCTTT
-,TRBV6-1,-,TRBJ1-2,CASSEDGSNYGYTF,TGTGCCAGCAGTGAAGACGGTTCTAACTATGGCTACACCTTC
-,TRBV19,-,TRBJ2-7,CASSAGPSYEQYF,TGTGCCAGTAGTGCGGGACCCAGCTACGAGCAGTACTTC
once,TRBV6-1,-,TRBJ1-6,CASSEGVHNSPLHF,TGTGCCAGCAGTGAAGGGGTTCATAATTCACCCCTCCACTTT
-,TRBV4-3,-,TRBJ2-2,CASSQETRWTPTGELFF,TGCGCCAGCAGCCAAGAAACCAGGTGGACCCCTACCGGGGAGCTGTTTTTT
-,TRBV28,-,TRBJ2-7,CASSPRVKSYEQYF,TGTGCCAGCAGTCCCAGGGTAAAATCCTACGAGCAGTACTTC
-,TRBV7-8,-,TRBJ2-4,CASSRTKRENIQYF,TGTGCCAGCAGCCGGACAAAAAGGGAAAACATTCAGTACTTC
-,TRBV6-6,-,TRBJ1-2,CASSRYGYGYTF,TGTGCCAGCAGCCGTTATGGCTATGGCTACACCTTC
-,TRBV10-3,-,TRBJ1-6,CATQEAENNSPLHF,TGTGCCACCCAGGAGGCAGAAAATAATTCACCCCTCCACTTT
-,TRBV18,-,TRBJ2-1,CASSAEPGSKQFF,TGTGCCAGCTCAGCCGAGCCCGGGAGTAAACAGTTCTTC